This paragraph reports one T cell receptor (beta chain). Antigen: not known. Time point described: newly diagnosed GD, antithyroid drugs for less than 3 months. The TCR library used RNA extracted from PBMCs. The V gene end was trimmed by 5 bases and the J gene end by 10 bases; junction bases not matched to a gene: 8. Germline V lookup: CDR1 MDHEN, CDR2 SYDVKM. The CDR3 extends over 14 amino acids. The record originates from a study of regulatory T cells in long-lasting Graves disease. Study-level points and caveats: The TCR repertoire of persistent Graves' patients was less diverse than that of newly diagnosed ones.

Investigators prepared the TCR beta libraries by applying iRepertoire HTBI primers and Arm-PCR of CDR3 regions. MiXCR was run by TCRdb on the multiplex PCR reads, yielding one entry per CDR3 protein. The sample has roughly 350,000 distinct CDR3 sequences, about 16% seen once. Another study also made use of these data, one on T cells in Graves' hyperthyroidism and ophthalmopathy. As reported in that work: Exclusion followed for patients with uncontrolled infection, other autoimmune disease, pregnancy or lactation. A set of HTBI primers served as the primers for a first-round RT-PCR of the TCR CDR3.

Material: peripheral blood mononuclear cells (PBMCs), obtained at new diagnosis, from a patient treated with antithyroid drugs. This receptor was obtained from a young woman with Graves disease. V gene TRBV28 combines with J gene TRBJ2-1; 10 nucleotides match TRBD2. CDR3 protein: CASSAGTSAQEQFF. The DNA of the CDR3 is TGTGCCAGCAGTGCGGGGACTAGCGCCCAGGAGCAGTTCTTC.